The T cell receptor beta chain described here comes from a study of molecular identifiers for immune sequencing clone quantification. Study context: Four portions were sequenced after RNA from approximately 20,000 or 100,000 naive CD8 cells was split five ways in replicates.

Previously described methods and listed TCR primers were used for bulk TCR libraries. Via MiXCR, TCRdb re-called the PCR reads, giving one row per CDR3 protein. Among hundreds of thousands of distinct CDR3 sequences listed, about 25% were seen once. Sorting defined naive CD8 T cells as CD8+CD4-CCR7+CD45RA+. CDR3 length: 15 amino acids. Per the germline V gene, CDR1 is KGHDR and CDR2 is SFDVKD. The V gene lost 3 bases and the J gene lost 5 bases, with 15 bases spanning the gap. This clonotype has a count of ten or more. Sequencing used naive CD8+ T cells from blood, with Jurkat cell RNA spiked in. The subset is: FACS-sorted CD8+CD4-CCR7+CD45RA+ naive T cells. This TCR came from a human donor in good health. Some libraries in this study had Jurkat cell RNA spiked in. The chain carries TRBV24-1 and TRBJ2-5; D might be TRBD1 (5 bases). The chain's CDR3 is CATSDRTRAPETQYF. DNA of the CDR3: TGTGCCACCAGTGATAGGACACGTGCCCCCGAGACCCAGTACTTC.